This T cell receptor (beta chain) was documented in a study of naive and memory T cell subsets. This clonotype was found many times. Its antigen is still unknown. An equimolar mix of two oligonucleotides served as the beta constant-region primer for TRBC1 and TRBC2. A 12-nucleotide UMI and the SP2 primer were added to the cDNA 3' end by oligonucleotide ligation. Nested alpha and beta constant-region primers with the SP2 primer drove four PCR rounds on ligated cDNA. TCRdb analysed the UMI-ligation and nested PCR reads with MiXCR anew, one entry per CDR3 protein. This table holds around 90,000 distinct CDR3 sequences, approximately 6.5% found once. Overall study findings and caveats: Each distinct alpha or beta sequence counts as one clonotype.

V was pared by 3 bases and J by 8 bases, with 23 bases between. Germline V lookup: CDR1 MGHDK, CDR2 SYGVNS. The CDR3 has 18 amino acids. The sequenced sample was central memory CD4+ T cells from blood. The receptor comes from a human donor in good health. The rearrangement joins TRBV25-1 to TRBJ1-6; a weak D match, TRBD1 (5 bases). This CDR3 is CASSEAFGAVRGHSPLHF. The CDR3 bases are TGTGCCAGCAGTGAGGCCTTCGGGGCCGTCCGCGGCCATTCACCCCTCCACTTT.